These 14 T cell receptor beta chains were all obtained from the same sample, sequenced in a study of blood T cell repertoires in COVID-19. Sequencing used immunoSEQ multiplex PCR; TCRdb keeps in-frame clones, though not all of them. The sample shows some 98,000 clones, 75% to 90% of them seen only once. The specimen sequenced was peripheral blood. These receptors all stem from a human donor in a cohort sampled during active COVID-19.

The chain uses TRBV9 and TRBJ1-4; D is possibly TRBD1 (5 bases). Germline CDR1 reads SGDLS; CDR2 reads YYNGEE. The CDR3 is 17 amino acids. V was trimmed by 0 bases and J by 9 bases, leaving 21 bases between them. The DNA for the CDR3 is TGTGCCAGCAGCGTAGGAAGCTCCGGGGGGGTGTCGAAAAAACTGTTTTTT. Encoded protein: CASSVGSSGGVSKKLFF. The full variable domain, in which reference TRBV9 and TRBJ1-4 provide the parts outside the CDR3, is DSGVTQTPKHLITATGQRVTLRCSPRSGDLSVYWYQQSLDQGLQFLIQYYNGEERAKGNILERFSAQQFPDLHSELNLSSLELGDSALYFCASSVGSSGGVSKKLFFGSGTQLSVL.

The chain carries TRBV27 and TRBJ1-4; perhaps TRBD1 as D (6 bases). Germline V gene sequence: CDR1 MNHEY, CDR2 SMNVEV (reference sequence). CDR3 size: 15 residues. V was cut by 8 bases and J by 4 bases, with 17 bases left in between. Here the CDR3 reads CASRLAGAINEKLFF. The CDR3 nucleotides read TGTGCCAGCCGCTTAGCGGGGGCCATTAATGAAAAACTGTTTTTT. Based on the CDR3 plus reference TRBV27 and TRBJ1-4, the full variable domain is EAQVTQNPRYLITVTGKKLTVTCSQNMNHEYMSWYRQDPGLGLRQIYYSMNVEVTDKGDVPEGYKVSRKEKRNFPLILESPSPNQTSLYFCASRLAGAINEKLFFGSGTQLSVL.

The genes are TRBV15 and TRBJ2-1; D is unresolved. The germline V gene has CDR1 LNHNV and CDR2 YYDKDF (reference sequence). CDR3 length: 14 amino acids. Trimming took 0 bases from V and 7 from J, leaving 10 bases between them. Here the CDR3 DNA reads TGTGCCACCAGCAGAGATCCGGGTGTAAATGAGCAGTTCTTC. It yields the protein CATSRDPGVNEQFF. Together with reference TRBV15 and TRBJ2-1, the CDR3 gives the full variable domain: DAMVIQNPRYQVTQFGKPVTLSCSQTLNHNVMYWYQQKSSQAPKLLFHYYDKDFNNEADTPDNFQSRRPNTSFCFLDIRSPGLGDTAMYLCATSRDPGVNEQFFGPGTRLTVL.

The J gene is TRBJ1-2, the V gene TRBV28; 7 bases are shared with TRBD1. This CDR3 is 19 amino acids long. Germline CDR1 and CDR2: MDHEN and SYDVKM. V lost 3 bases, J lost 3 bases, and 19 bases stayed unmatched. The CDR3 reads CASSFLGRRGTGEDYGYTF. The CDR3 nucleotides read TGTGCCAGCAGTTTTTTGGGGAGAAGAGGAACAGGGGAAGACTATGGCTACACCTTC.

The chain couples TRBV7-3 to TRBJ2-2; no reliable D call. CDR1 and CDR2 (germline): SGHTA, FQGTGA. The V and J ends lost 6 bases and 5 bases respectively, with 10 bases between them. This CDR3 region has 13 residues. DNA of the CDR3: TGTGCCAGCAGGGCGCAGACAACCGGGGAGCTGTTTTTT. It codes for CASRAQTTGELFF.

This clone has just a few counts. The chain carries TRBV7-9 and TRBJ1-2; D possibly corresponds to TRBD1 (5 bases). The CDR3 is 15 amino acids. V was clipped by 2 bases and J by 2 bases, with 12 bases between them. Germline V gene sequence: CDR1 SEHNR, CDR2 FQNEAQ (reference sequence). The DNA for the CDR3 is TGTGCCAGCAGCTTAAGGTCGCAGGGCAACTATGGCTACACCTTC. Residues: CASSLRSQGNYGYTF.

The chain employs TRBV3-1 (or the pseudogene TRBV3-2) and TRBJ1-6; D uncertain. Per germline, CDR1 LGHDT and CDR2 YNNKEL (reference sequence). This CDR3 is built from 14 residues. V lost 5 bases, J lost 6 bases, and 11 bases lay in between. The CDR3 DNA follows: TGTGCCAGCAGCTTATTCCCCCTTAATTCACCCCTCCACTTT. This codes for CASSLFPLNSPLHF.

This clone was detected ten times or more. Written as DNA, the CDR3 is TGTGCCAGCAGCGTAGCGGGGAGGAGGCAGTATTTT. Translated: CASSVAGRRQYF. The rearrangement uses TRBV9 and TRBJ2-3; the D gene is possibly TRBD2 (6 bases). The CDR3 loop spans 12 amino acids. Germline V gene sequence: CDR1 SGDLS, CDR2 YYNGEE. V dropped 0 bases and J dropped 11 bases, with 10 bases sitting between them. Looking up the rest from reference TRBV9 and TRBJ2-3 gives the full variable domain: DSGVTQTPKHLITATGQRVTLRCSPRSGDLSVYWYQQSLDQGLQFLIQYYNGEERAKGNILERFSAQQFPDLHSELNLSSLELGDSALYFCASSVAGRRQYFGPGTRLTVL.

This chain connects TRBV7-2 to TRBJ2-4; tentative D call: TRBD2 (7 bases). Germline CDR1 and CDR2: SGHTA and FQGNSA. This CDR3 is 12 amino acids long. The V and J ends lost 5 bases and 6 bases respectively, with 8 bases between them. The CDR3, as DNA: TGTGCCAGCAGCGCGGGGGCAAACATTCAGTACTTC. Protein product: CASSAGANIQYF.

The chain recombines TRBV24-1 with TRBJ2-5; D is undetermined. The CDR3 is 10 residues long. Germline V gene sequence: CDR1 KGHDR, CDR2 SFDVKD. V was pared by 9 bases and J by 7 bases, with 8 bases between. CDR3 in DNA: TGTGCCACCTTATCGGTGACCCAGTACTTC. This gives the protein CATLSVTQYF.

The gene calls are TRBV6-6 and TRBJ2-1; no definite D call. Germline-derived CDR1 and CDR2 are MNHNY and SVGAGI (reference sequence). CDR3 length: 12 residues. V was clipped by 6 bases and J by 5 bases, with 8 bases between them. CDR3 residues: CASSLGNNEQFF. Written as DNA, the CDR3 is TGTGCCAGCAGCCTAGGAAACAATGAGCAGTTCTTC.

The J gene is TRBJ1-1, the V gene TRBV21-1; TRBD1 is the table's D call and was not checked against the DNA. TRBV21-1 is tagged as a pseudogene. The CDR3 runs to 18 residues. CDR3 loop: CASSTQRDRRAGRTEAFF. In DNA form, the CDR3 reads TGTGCCAGCAGCACCCAAAGGGACAGGCGGGCCGGAAGAACTGAAGCTTTCTTT.

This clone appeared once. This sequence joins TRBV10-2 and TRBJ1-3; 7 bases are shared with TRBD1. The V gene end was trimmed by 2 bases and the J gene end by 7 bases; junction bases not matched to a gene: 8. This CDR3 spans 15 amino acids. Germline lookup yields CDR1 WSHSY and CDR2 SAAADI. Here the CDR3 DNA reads TGCGCCAGCAGTGAGCGGACAGGAATACGGAACACCATATATTTT. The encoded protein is CASSERTGIRNTIYF.

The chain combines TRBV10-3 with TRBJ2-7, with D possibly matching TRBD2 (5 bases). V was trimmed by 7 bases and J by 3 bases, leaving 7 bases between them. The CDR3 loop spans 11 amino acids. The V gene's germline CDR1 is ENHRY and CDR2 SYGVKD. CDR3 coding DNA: TGTGCCATCATGGGGAGCTACGAGCAGTACTTC. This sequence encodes CAIMGSYEQYF.